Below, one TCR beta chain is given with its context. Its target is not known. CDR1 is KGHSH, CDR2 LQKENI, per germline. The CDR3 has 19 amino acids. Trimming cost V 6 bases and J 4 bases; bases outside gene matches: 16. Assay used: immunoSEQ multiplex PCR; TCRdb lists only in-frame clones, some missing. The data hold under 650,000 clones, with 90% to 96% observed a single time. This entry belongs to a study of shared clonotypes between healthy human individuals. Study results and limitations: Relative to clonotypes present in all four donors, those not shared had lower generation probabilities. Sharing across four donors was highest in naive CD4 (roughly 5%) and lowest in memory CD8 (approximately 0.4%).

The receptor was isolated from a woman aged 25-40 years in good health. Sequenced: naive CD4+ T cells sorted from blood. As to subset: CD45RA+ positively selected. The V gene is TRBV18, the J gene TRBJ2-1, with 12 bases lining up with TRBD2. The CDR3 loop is CASSLGQGLAGGPYNEQFF. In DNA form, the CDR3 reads TGTGCCAGCTCTCTTGGACAGGGCCTAGCGGGAGGGCCTTACAATGAGCAGTTCTTC.